These 5 T cell receptor beta chains came from one sample sequenced in a study of T-cell reconstitution after alpha-beta-depleted transplantation in children. The authors prepared the TCRbeta library with unique molecular identifiers. One entry per CDR3 protein results from TCRdb running MiXCR on the PCR reads. In the table there are roughly 490,000 distinct CDR3 sequences, 9.5% to 12% of which are singletons. This specimen was PBMCs, mostly from graft donor cells, taken 180 days after TCRalphabeta/CD19-depleted stem cell transplant. The source of these receptors is a female patient younger than 10 who had a stem cell transplant for aplastic anemia, so the T cells may come from the graft donor.

This clonotype was seen more than once but under ten times. V is TRBV12-3 or TRBV12-4 and J is TRBJ2-4; no firm D call. The CDR3 consists of 12 residues. The V end was cut by 6 bases, the J end by 8 bases, with 11 bases between. CDR3 bases: TGTGCCAGCAGAACGGACGCTCACATTCAGTACTTC. Translated: CASRTDAHIQYF.

This clonotype has more than one count but fewer than ten. The chain is built from TRBV12-3 or TRBV12-4 and TRBJ2-2; D is perhaps TRBD1 (5 bases). The CDR3 length is 15 residues. V dropped 5 bases and J dropped 5 bases, with 15 bases sitting between them. CDR3 sequence: CASSPRRVWTGELFF. CDR3 DNA sequence: TGTGCCAGCAGTCCCCGCAGGGTTTGGACCGGGGAGCTGTTTTTT.

The chain is built from TRBV15 and TRBJ2-7; D call uncertain. V was pared by 0 bases and J by 3 bases, with 3 bases between. The CDR3 has 12 residues. Germline assignment: CDR1 LNHNV and CDR2 YYDKDF (reference sequence). The CDR3 region has the DNA TGTGCCACCAGCAGAGATCACTACGAGCAGTACGTC. Its translation is CATSRDHYEQYV.

This clonotype has ten or more counts. This chain links TRBV20-1 with TRBJ2-2; D unresolved. This CDR3 comprises 12 residues. Deletions cut 3 bases from V and 6 bases from J, with 8 bases between. Germline CDR1 is DFQATT and CDR2 is SNEGSKA (reference sequence). The CDR3 reads CSARRFSGELFF. The CDR3 DNA sequence: TGCAGTGCTAGGCGCTTTTCCGGGGAGCTGTTTTTT.

The chain recombines TRBV18 with TRBJ2-1, with 11 positions matching TRBD2. CDR3 length: 14 amino acids. The J segment lost 10 bases and the V segment lost 5 bases, leaving 7 bases of the junction unmatched. Looked up from germline, CDR1 is KGHSH and CDR2 is LQKENI. In DNA, the CDR3 is TGTGCCAGCTCATCGACTAGCGGGAATTCGGAGCAGTTCTTC. It yields the protein CASSSTSGNSEQFF.